A selection of T cell receptor beta chains follows, all from one sample in a study of blood T cell repertoires in COVID-19. Sequenced by immunoSEQ multiplex PCR; TCRdb stores in-frame clones only, minus some. The data hold about 64,000 clones, with around 85% observed a single time. The sequencing sample was made of peripheral blood. These TCRs come from a human donor in a cohort sampled during active COVID-19. Both conserved end residues are trimmed from each CDR3. Each record gives: V gene, D gene, CDR3 protein. D genes are given only for firm matches.

>TRBV5-6|NA
ASSPDSYGGQF
>TRBV6-1|NA
ASNERGSSYQPQH
>TRBV14|NA
ASSQDLVAAHQQF
>TRBV9|TRBD1
ASRGTGSRTYGDNEQF
>TRBV27|NA
ASSLPGTLTNSPLH
>TRBV5-4|TRBD2
ASSTGGLAGADTQY
>TRBV9|TRBD2
ASSVEGLGAKQY
>TRBV10-3|NA
AISESTASSRGTLH
>TRBV21-1|NA
ASSNGPDRGLSGTGELF
>TRBV27|TRBD1
ASSSDRGNQPQH
>TRBV6-2/TRBV6-3|NA
ASSSSTWGDQPQH
>TRBV18|NA
ASSPADGRGNRQY
>TRBV6-2/TRBV6-3|TRBD1
ASSSADRISGNTIY
>TRBV18|NA
ASSPARQYNEQF
>TRBV19|NA
ASKPRPLDRNSNQPQH
>TRBV15|NA
ATSREGGGRLLNEQF
>TRBV6-4|TRBD1
ASSAATGSNEQF
>TRBV15|TRBD2
ATRKAGGSSPGELF
>TRBV5-8|NA
ASTPSLRGYNSPLH
>TRBV11-2|TRBD1
ASSRRPGQGQETQY
>TRBV7-9|NA
ASSSGFSGNEQF
>TRBV27|TRBD1
ASSAWDRGRGGTEAF
>TRBV18|NA
ASSTGNSEQY
>TRBV29-1|TRBD1
SVRQGDTEAF
>TRBV6-2/TRBV6-3|TRBD2
ASSYRPPSGSGNEQF
>TRBV19|TRBD1
ASSSDRVTTGANVLT
>TRBV27|NA
ASGLMVSGVPGVQY
>TRBV10-3|NA
AISESLVGYT
>TRBV30|TRBD1
AWSFTLTEGVGGRDSPLH